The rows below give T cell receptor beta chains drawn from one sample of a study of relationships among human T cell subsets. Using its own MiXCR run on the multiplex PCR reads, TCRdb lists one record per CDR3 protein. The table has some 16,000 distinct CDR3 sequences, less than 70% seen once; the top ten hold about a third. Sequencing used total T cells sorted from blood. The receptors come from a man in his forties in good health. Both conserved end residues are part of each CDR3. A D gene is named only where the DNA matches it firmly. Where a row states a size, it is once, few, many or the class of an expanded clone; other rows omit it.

CDR3 protein: CASSQDIGADYGYTF
CDR3 DNA: TGTGCCAGCAGCCAAGATATCGGGGCAGACTATGGCTACACCTTC
V gene: TRBV4-2
D gene: NA
J gene: TRBJ1-2
clone size: NA

CDR3 protein: CSAREGASGIREQYF
CDR3 DNA: TGCAGTGCTAGAGAAGGGGCTAGCGGGATTCGCGAGCAGTACTTC
V gene: TRBV20-1
D gene: TRBD2
J gene: TRBJ2-7
clone size: NA

CDR3 protein: CSAQNPGQGDYEQYF
CDR3 DNA: TGCAGCGCGCAAAATCCTGGACAGGGGGACTACGAGCAGTACTTC
V gene: TRBV29-1
D gene: TRBD1
J gene: TRBJ2-7
clone size: NA

CDR3 protein: CASSPGTGRTDTQYF
CDR3 DNA: TGCGCCAGCAGCCCCGGGACAGGGCGCACAGATACGCAGTATTTT
V gene: TRBV4-1
D gene: TRBD1
J gene: TRBJ2-3
clone size: NA

CDR3 protein: CASRSPGGGNNSPLHF
CDR3 DNA: TGTGCCAGCAGGTCCCCAGGGGGCGGTAATAATTCACCCCTCCACTTT
V gene: TRBV28
D gene: TRBD1
J gene: TRBJ1-6
clone size: NA

CDR3 protein: CASSLPWGQSEQYF
CDR3 DNA: TGTGCCAGTAGTCTCCCTTGGGGCCAGTCCGAGCAGTACTTC
V gene: TRBV19
D gene: NA
J gene: TRBJ2-7
clone size: NA

CDR3 protein: CASSPSGNEQFF
CDR3 DNA: TGTGCCAGCAGTCCTAGCGGCAATGAGCAGTTCTTC
V gene: TRBV12-3/TRBV12-4
D gene: TRBD2
J gene: TRBJ2-1
clone size: NA

CDR3 protein: CASSIDTEAFF
CDR3 DNA: TGTGCCAGTAGCATCGACACTGAAGCTTTCTTT
V gene: TRBV19
D gene: NA
J gene: TRBJ1-1
clone size: NA

CDR3 protein: CASLRGPQEKLFF
CDR3 DNA: TGTGCCAGCCTCCGGGGTCCCCAGGAAAAACTGTTTTTT
V gene: TRBV27
D gene: NA
J gene: TRBJ1-4
clone size: NA

CDR3 protein: CASSRVGSHEQYF
CDR3 DNA: TGTGCCAGCAGCAGGGTCGGATCCCACGAGCAGTACTTC
V gene: TRBV2
D gene: NA
J gene: TRBJ2-7
clone size: NA

CDR3 protein: CASSPRGFGNQPQHF
CDR3 DNA: TGCGCCAGCAGCCCCAGGGGTTTTGGCAATCAGCCCCAGCATTTT
V gene: TRBV4-1
D gene: NA
J gene: TRBJ1-5
clone size: NA

CDR3 protein: CSVSGGSGISEQFF
CDR3 DNA: TGCAGCGTCTCCGGGGGTAGCGGGATAAGTGAGCAGTTCTTC
V gene: TRBV29-1
D gene: TRBD2
J gene: TRBJ2-1
clone size: few

CDR3 protein: CASSLPLAGTSTDTQYF
CDR3 DNA: TGCGCCAGCAGCTTACCCTTAGCGGGAACTAGCACAGATACGCAGTATTTT
V gene: TRBV5-1
D gene: TRBD2
J gene: TRBJ2-3
clone size: NA

CDR3 protein: CAISTGNYGYTF
CDR3 DNA: TGTGCCATCAGTACAGGGAACTATGGCTACACCTTC
V gene: TRBV10-3
D gene: NA
J gene: TRBJ1-2
clone size: NA

CDR3 protein: CASRLAGGSGNEQFF
CDR3 DNA: TGTGCCAGCAGACTAGCGGGAGGCTCTGGTAATGAGCAGTTCTTC
V gene: TRBV12-3/TRBV12-4
D gene: TRBD2
J gene: TRBJ2-1
clone size: few

CDR3 protein: CAWSVAGGFSGNTIYF
CDR3 DNA: TGTGCCTGGAGTGTAGCTGGGGGGTTCTCTGGAAACACCATATATTTT
V gene: TRBV30
D gene: NA
J gene: TRBJ1-3
clone size: NA

CDR3 protein: CASSLVRGPQHF
CDR3 DNA: TGTGCCAGCAGCTTAGTGAGGGGGCCCCAGCATTTT
V gene: TRBV11-2
D gene: NA
J gene: TRBJ1-5
clone size: NA

CDR3 protein: CAISEGVGVQPQHF
CDR3 DNA: TGTGCCATCAGTGAGGGGGTCGGGGTGCAGCCCCAGCATTTT
V gene: TRBV10-3
D gene: NA
J gene: TRBJ1-5
clone size: few

CDR3 protein: CASSRDRNYGYTF
CDR3 DNA: TGTGCCAGCAGCCGTGACAGAAACTATGGCTACACCTTC
V gene: TRBV11-2
D gene: NA
J gene: TRBJ1-2
clone size: NA

CDR3 protein: CASSYESGTGGAGTEAFF
CDR3 DNA: TGTGCCAGCAGCTACGAATCCGGGACAGGGGGCGCGGGCACTGAAGCTTTCTTT
V gene: TRBV28
D gene: TRBD1
J gene: TRBJ1-1
clone size: few

CDR3 protein: CASSRDRVIAQYF
CDR3 DNA: TGTGCCAGCAGCCGGGACCGAGTCATTGCCCAGTACTTC
V gene: TRBV6-4
D gene: NA
J gene: TRBJ2-5
clone size: NA

CDR3 protein: CASRTGFSNQPQHF
CDR3 DNA: TGTGCCAGCAGGACAGGGTTCAGCAATCAGCCCCAGCATTTT
V gene: TRBV28
D gene: TRBD1
J gene: TRBJ1-5
clone size: NA

CDR3 protein: CIGSGSYNEQFF
CDR3 DNA: TGCATCGGTAGCGGCTCCTACAATGAGCAGTTCTTC
V gene: TRBV29-1
D gene: NA
J gene: TRBJ2-1
clone size: NA

CDR3 protein: CSARDRGRGKQFF
CDR3 DNA: TGCAGTGCTAGAGATCGGGGGCGGGGTAAGCAGTTCTTC
V gene: TRBV20-1
D gene: NA
J gene: TRBJ2-1
clone size: few

CDR3 protein: CAWSASGRSGEQFF
CDR3 DNA: TGTGCCTGGAGTGCTAGCGGGAGGAGCGGTGAGCAGTTCTTC
V gene: TRBV30
D gene: TRBD2
J gene: TRBJ2-1
clone size: NA

CDR3 protein: CASSVTGAKNIQYF
CDR3 DNA: TGCGCCAGCAGCGTAACAGGGGCTAAAAACATTCAGTACTTC
V gene: TRBV5-1
D gene: TRBD1
J gene: TRBJ2-4
clone size: few

CDR3 protein: CASSYGSSYNEQLF
CDR3 DNA: TGTGCCAGCAGCTATGGGAGCTCCTACAATGAGCAGCTCTTC
V gene: TRBV13
D gene: NA
J gene: TRBJ2-1
clone size: NA

CDR3 protein: CASRELAGASYEQYF
CDR3 DNA: TGCGCCAGCAGGGAACTAGCGGGAGCCTCCTACGAGCAGTACTTC
V gene: TRBV5-1
D gene: TRBD2
J gene: TRBJ2-7
clone size: NA

CDR3 protein: CASSLGRGGPYNEQFF
CDR3 DNA: TGTGCCAGCAGTCTGGGCCGAGGGGGGCCCTACAATGAGCAGTTCTTC
V gene: TRBV6-6
D gene: NA
J gene: TRBJ2-1
clone size: NA

CDR3 protein: CSTEQGTETQYF
CDR3 DNA: TGCAGTACAGAACAGGGTACCGAGACCCAGTACTTC
V gene: TRBV20-1
D gene: NA
J gene: TRBJ2-5
clone size: NA

CDR3 protein: CNARDPGRPYEQYF
CDR3 DNA: TGCAATGCTAGAGATCCGGGACGCCCCTACGAGCAGTACTTC
V gene: TRBV20-1
D gene: NA
J gene: TRBJ2-7
clone size: NA

CDR3 protein: CASSFDRIVTEAFF
CDR3 DNA: TGTGCCAGCAGCTTTGACAGGATTGTCACTGAAGCTTTCTTT
V gene: TRBV11-2
D gene: NA
J gene: TRBJ1-1
clone size: NA

CDR3 protein: CASSMGLAGLDTQYF
CDR3 DNA: TGTGCCAGCAGCATGGGACTTGCTGGGCTAGATACGCAGTATTTT
V gene: TRBV11-2
D gene: NA
J gene: TRBJ2-3
clone size: NA

CDR3 protein: CASSRRAGKQYF
CDR3 DNA: TGTGCCAGCAGCCGCCGGGCCGGGAAGCAGTACTTC
V gene: TRBV14
D gene: NA
J gene: TRBJ2-7
clone size: NA

CDR3 protein: CASSLGATPGETQYF
CDR3 DNA: TGCGCCAGCAGCTTGGGTGCCACACCGGGAGAGACCCAGTACTTC
V gene: TRBV5-1
D gene: NA
J gene: TRBJ2-5
clone size: NA

CDR3 protein: CASSSTGQGAYEQYF
CDR3 DNA: TGTGCCAGCAGTTCGACGGGACAGGGGGCCTACGAGCAGTACTTC
V gene: TRBV12-3/TRBV12-4
D gene: TRBD1
J gene: TRBJ2-7
clone size: once

CDR3 protein: CASSPIQGAMETQYF
CDR3 DNA: TGTGCCAGCAGCCCCATACAGGGGGCAATGGAGACCCAGTACTTC
V gene: TRBV11-2
D gene: TRBD1
J gene: TRBJ2-5
clone size: NA

CDR3 protein: CASRRTGEVETQYF
CDR3 DNA: TGTGCCAGCAGACGGACAGGGGAAGTGGAGACCCAGTACTTC
V gene: TRBV27
D gene: TRBD1
J gene: TRBJ2-5
clone size: NA

CDR3 protein: CASNQRLSATDTQYF
CDR3 DNA: TGTGCCAGCAACCAGAGGCTATCGGCAACAGATACGCAGTATTTT
V gene: TRBV27
D gene: NA
J gene: TRBJ2-3
clone size: once

CDR3 protein: CASGGLAEQETQYF
CDR3 DNA: TGTGCCAGCGGCGGACTAGCGGAACAAGAGACCCAGTACTTC
V gene: TRBV12-3/TRBV12-4
D gene: TRBD2
J gene: TRBJ2-5
clone size: few

CDR3 protein: CSASGLLDYNEQFF
CDR3 DNA: TGCAGTGCTAGTGGACTACTGGACTACAATGAGCAGTTCTTC
V gene: TRBV20-1
D gene: NA
J gene: TRBJ2-1
clone size: NA

CDR3 protein: CASSLRGIDEQYF
CDR3 DNA: TGTGCCAGCAGCTTGCGGGGGATCGACGAGCAGTACTTC
V gene: TRBV7-9
D gene: TRBD2
J gene: TRBJ2-7
clone size: NA

CDR3 protein: CASSPNPGTGSAKNIQYF
CDR3 DNA: TGTGCCAGCAGCCCAAACCCTGGCACTGGGTCTGCCAAAAACATTCAGTACTTC
V gene: TRBV12-3/TRBV12-4
D gene: NA
J gene: TRBJ2-4
clone size: few

CDR3 protein: CSAPSARAGGHYNEQFF
CDR3 DNA: TGCAGTGCTCCCTCCGCGAGAGCGGGGGGGCACTACAATGAGCAGTTCTTC
V gene: TRBV20-1
D gene: TRBD2
J gene: TRBJ2-1
clone size: NA

CDR3 protein: CSVEDPGQLTDTQYF
CDR3 DNA: TGCAGCGTTGAAGATCCGGGACAGCTCACAGATACGCAGTATTTT
V gene: TRBV29-1
D gene: TRBD1
J gene: TRBJ2-3
clone size: medium-sized

CDR3 protein: CSASVDTEAFF
CDR3 DNA: TGCAGTGCTAGTGTCGACACTGAAGCTTTCTTT
V gene: TRBV20-1
D gene: NA
J gene: TRBJ1-1
clone size: NA